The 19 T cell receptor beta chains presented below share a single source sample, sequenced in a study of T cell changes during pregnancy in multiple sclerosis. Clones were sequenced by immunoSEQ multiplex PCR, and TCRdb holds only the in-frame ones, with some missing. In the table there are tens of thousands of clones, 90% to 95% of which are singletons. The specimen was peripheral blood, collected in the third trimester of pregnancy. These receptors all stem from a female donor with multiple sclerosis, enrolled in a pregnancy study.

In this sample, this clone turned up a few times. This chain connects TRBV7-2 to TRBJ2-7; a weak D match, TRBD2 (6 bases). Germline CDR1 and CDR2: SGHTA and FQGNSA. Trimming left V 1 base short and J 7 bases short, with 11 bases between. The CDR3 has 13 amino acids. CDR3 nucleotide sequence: TGTGCCAGCAGCTTAGATTCGGCGGGGGAGCAGTACTTC. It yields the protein CASSLDSAGEQYF.

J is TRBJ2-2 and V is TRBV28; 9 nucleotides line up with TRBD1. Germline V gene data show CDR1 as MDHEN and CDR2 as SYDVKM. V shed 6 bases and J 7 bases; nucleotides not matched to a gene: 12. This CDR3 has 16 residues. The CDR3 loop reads CASRNSGTGKNGELFF. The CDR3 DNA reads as TGTGCCAGCAGAAACTCCGGGACAGGGAAAAACGGGGAGCTGTTTTTT. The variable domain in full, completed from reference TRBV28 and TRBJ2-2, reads DVKVTQSSRYLVKRTGEKVFLECVQDMDHENMFWYRQDPGLGLRLIYFSYDVKMKEKGDIPEGYSVSREKKERFSLILESASTNQTSMYLCASRNSGTGKNGELFFGEGSRLTVL.

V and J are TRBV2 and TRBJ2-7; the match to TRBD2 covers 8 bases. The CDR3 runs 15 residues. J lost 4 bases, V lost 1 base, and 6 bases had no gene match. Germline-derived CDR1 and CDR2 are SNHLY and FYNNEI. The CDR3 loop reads CASSEEAGGGYEQYF. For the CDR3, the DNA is TGTGCCAGCAGTGAAGAGGCGGGAGGAGGTTACGAGCAGTACTTC.

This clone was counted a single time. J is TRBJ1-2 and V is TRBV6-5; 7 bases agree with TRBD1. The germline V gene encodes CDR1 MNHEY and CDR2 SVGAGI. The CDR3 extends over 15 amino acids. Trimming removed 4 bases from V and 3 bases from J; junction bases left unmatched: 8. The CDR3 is CASSSRDSPYYGYTF. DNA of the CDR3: TGTGCCAGCAGTTCCCGGGACAGCCCCTACTATGGCTACACCTTC.

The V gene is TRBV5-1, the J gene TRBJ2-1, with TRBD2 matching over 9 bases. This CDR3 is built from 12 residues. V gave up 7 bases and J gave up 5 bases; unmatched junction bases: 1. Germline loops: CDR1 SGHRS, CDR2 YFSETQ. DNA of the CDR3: TGCGCCAGCGGACTAGCGAACAATGAGCAGTTCTTC. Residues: CASGLANNEQFF.

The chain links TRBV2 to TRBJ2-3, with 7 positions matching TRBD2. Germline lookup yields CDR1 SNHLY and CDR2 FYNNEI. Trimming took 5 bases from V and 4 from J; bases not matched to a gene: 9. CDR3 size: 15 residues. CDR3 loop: CASSWASGSADTQYF. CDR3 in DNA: TGTGCCAGCAGTTGGGCTAGCGGTAGCGCAGATACGCAGTATTTT.

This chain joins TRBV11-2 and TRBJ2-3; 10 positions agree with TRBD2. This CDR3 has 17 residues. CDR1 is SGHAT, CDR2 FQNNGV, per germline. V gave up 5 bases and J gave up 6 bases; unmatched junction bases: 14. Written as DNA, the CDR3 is TGTGCCAGCAGCCACAATCTCCTAGCGGGAGAGGGGGATACGCAGTATTTT. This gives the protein CASSHNLLAGEGDTQYF.

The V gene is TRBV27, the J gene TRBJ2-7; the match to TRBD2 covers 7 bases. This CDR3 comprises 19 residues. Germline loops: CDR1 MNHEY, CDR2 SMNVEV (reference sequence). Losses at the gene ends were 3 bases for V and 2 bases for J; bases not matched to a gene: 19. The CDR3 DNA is TGTGCCAGCAGTTTCCCCACCTTTTGGGCGGGAGATGGACCCTACGAGCAGTACTTC. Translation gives CASSFPTFWAGDGPYEQYF.

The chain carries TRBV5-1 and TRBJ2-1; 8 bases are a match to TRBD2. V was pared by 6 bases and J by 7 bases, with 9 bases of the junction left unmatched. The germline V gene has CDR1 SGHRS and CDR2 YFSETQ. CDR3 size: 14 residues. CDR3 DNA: TGCGCCAGCACCTACTTAGCGGGACGGAATGAGCAGTTCTTC. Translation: CASTYLAGRNEQFF. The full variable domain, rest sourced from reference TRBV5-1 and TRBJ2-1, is KAGVTQTPRYLIKTRGQQVTLSCSPISGHRSVSWYQQTPGQGLQFLFEYFSETQRNKGNFPGRFSGRQFSNSRSEMNVSTLELGDSALYLCASTYLAGRNEQFFGPGTRLTVL.

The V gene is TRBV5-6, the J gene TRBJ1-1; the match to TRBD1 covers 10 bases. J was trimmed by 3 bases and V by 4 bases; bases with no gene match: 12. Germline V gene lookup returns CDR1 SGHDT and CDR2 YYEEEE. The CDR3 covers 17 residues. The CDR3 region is CASSIAGTGEKYTEAFF. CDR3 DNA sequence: TGTGCCAGCAGCATCGCCGGGACAGGGGAAAAGTACACTGAAGCTTTCTTT.

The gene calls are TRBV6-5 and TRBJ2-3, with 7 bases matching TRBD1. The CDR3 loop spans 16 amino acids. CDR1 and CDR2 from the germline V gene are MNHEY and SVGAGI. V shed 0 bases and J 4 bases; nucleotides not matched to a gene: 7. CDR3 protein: CASSYSTGPVADTQYF. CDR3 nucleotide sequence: TGTGCCAGCAGTTACTCGACAGGGCCGGTTGCAGATACGCAGTATTTT.

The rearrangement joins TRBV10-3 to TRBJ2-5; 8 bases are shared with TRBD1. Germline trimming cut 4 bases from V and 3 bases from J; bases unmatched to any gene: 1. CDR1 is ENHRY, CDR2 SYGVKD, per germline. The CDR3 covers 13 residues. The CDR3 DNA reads TGTGCCATCAGTGGACAGGGGAAAGAGACCCAGTACTTC. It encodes CAISGQGKETQYF.

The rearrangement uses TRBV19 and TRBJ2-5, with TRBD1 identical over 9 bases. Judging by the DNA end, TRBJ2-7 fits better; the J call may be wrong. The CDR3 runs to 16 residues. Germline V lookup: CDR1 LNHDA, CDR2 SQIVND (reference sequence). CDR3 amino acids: CASTPPTGTGKYEQYF. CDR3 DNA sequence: TGTGCCAGTACCCCCCCAACCGGGACAGGGAAGTACGAGCAGTACTTC.

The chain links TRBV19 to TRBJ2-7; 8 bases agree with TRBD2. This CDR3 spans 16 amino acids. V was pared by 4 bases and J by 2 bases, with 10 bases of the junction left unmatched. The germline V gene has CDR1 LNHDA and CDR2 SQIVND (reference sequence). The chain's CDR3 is CASSTQSGSHPYEQYF. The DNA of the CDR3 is TGTGCCAGTAGTACCCAAAGCGGGAGTCACCCCTACGAGCAGTACTTC.

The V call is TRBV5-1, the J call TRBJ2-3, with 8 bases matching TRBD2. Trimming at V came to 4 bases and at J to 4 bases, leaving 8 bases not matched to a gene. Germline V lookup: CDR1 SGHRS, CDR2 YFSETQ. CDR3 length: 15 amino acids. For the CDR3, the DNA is TGCGCCAGCAGCCCGATGACTAGCGCTGCAGATACGCAGTATTTT. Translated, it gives CASSPMTSAADTQYF. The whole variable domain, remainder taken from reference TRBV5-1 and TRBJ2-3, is KAGVTQTPRYLIKTRGQQVTLSCSPISGHRSVSWYQQTPGQGLQFLFEYFSETQRNKGNFPGRFSGRQFSNSRSEMNVSTLELGDSALYLCASSPMTSAADTQYFGPGTRLTVL.

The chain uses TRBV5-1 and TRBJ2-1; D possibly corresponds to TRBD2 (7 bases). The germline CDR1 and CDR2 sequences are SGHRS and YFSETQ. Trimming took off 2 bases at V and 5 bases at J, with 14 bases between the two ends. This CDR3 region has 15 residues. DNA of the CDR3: TGCGCCAGCAGCTTACAGGGAGGGGGGCACAATGAGCAGTTCTTC. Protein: CASSLQGGGHNEQFF.

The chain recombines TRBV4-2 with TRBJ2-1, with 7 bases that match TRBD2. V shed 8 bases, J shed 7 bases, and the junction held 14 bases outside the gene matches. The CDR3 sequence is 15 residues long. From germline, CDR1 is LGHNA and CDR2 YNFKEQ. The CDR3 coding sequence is TGTGCCAGCCACGTTGGCGGGAGTTCCCTAAATGAGCAGTTCTTC. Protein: CASHVGGSSLNEQFF.

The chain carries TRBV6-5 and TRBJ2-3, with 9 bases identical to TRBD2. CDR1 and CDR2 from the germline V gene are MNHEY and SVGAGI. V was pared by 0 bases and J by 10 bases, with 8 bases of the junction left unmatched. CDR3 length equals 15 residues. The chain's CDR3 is CASSYSGTSIGSQYF. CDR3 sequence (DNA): TGTGCCAGCAGTTACTCCGGGACTAGCATTGGGTCGCAGTATTTT.

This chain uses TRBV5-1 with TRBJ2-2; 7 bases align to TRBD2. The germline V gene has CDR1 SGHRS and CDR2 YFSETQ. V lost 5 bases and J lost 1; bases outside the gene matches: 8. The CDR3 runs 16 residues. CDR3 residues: CASRAAGVWNTGELFF. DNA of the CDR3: TGCGCCAGCAGGGCGGCGGGAGTATGGAACACCGGGGAGCTGTTTTTT.